This record looks at one T cell receptor beta chain sequence and its context. Its antigen is still unknown. These data belong to a study of CD8+ T cells in alopecia areata. Findings and limits, study-wide: In scalp and blood, many expanded lesional clones persisted during tofacitinib.

The treatment was: oral pan-JAK inhibitor, 5-10 mg twice daily. Cell sorting on a FACSAria was used to separate CD4+ and CD8+ T cells from the PBMCs. The sequencing template was cDNA reverse transcribed from extracted RNA. Sequenced by immunoSEQ multiplex PCR; TCRdb stores in-frame clones only, minus some. The data show about 120,000 clones, around 53% seen once. Here the sequenced sample was CD4+ T cells sorted from blood, taken at week 4, from a patient treated with tofacitinib. The receptor was derived from a human donor with alopecia areata.

CDR3 sequence: CAWSVSYPSYEQYF. The CDR3 DNA follows: TGTGCCTGGAGTGTGAGCTATCCCTCCTACGAGCAGTACTTC. The rearrangement uses TRBV30 and TRBJ2-7; D is ambiguous. CDR1 is GTSNPN and CDR2 is SVGIG in the germline V gene (reference sequence). Trimming stripped 0 bases from V and 0 bases from J, with 9 bases between. The CDR3 extends over 14 amino acids.